Listed here are 27 T cell receptor beta chains from one sample, sequenced in a study of blood T cell repertoires in COVID-19. The method was immunoSEQ multiplex PCR; TCRdb's version includes in-frame clones alone and lacks a portion of them. The table shows almost 250,000 clones, with roughly 85% occurring only once. The sequenced sample was PBMCs or T cells enriched from blood (not recorded which). These receptors were collected from a woman aged 50 to 60 with acute COVID-19.

J is TRBJ2-1 and V is TRBV19; 9 bases match TRBD2. With 3 bases clipped from V and 7 bases from J, the junction kept 10 bases outside the gene matches. The CDR3 consists of 16 residues. CDR1 is LNHDA, CDR2 SQIVND, per germline (reference sequence). The CDR3 region is CASSIWRGGSRNEQFF. The DNA for the CDR3 is TGTGCCAGTAGTATCTGGCGGGGGGGTTCGAGGAATGAGCAGTTCTTC.

This clone occurred once. The rearrangement links TRBV19 to TRBJ2-3; perhaps TRBD2 as D (6 bases). Trimming took off 8 bases at V and 3 bases at J, with 18 bases between the two ends. The germline V gene has CDR1 LNHDA and CDR2 SQIVND (reference sequence). This CDR3 contains 15 residues. For the CDR3, the DNA is TGTGCCAGTCAGGTGCGGGGACCTTGGACAGATACGCAGTATTTT. As protein: CASQVRGPWTDTQYF.

J is TRBJ2-3 and V is TRBV25-1; a weak D match, TRBD2 (5 bases). The length of the CDR3 is 16 residues. V was clipped by 0 bases and J by 1 base, with 11 bases between them. Germline V gives CDR1 MGHDK, CDR2 SYGVNS. The CDR3 reads CASSEYRTFGTDTQYF. CDR3 coding DNA: TGTGCCAGCAGTGAATATAGGACTTTCGGCACAGATACGCAGTATTTT.

This chain connects TRBV19 to TRBJ1-4, with 8 nucleotides matching TRBD1. Germline V CDR1 and CDR2: LNHDA, SQIVND (reference sequence). V dropped 7 bases and J dropped 7; count of bases not matched to a gene: 8. This CDR3 has 14 amino acids. The CDR3 is CASTPARGREKLFF. The CDR3 DNA follows: TGTGCCAGTACCCCGGCCAGGGGGCGTGAAAAACTGTTTTTT.

The chain carries TRBV27 and TRBJ2-3; D not resolved. With 1 base removed from V and 2 bases from J, the gap between germline ends came to 7 bases. The CDR3 is made up of 14 amino acids. CDR1 is MNHEY and CDR2 is SMNVEV in the germline V gene (reference sequence). The CDR3 loop is CASSLLWPTDTQYF. The CDR3 nucleotides are TGTGCCAGCAGTTTATTGTGGCCCACAGATACGCAGTATTTT.

Of note for this clone: An end of the junction differs from the germline gene, which may be a read error. The chain recombines TRBV6-5 with TRBJ1-5, with 9 bases identical to TRBD1. The CDR3 is 16 amino acids. CDR1 and CDR2 (germline): MNHEY, SVGAGI. The chain's CDR3 is CASSNSGQGGNQPQHF. CDR3 bases: TGTGCCAGCAGTAACTCGGGACAGGGAGGAAATCAGCCCCAGCATTTT.

This clone was observed a few times. The chain combines TRBV3-1 (or the pseudogene TRBV3-2) with TRBJ1-1; D perhaps matches TRBD1 (5 bases). The CDR3 length is 15 residues. Trimming removed 5 bases from V and 1 base from J, with 14 bases in between. Per germline, CDR1 LGHDT and CDR2 YNNKEL (reference sequence). CDR3 amino acids: CASSIIGHENTEAFF. The CDR3 bases are TGTGCCAGCAGCATAATAGGACATGAGAACACTGAAGCTTTCTTT.

This clone showed up just a few times. The V call is TRBV3-1 (or the pseudogene TRBV3-2), the J call TRBJ1-1, with D unresolved. The CDR3 runs to 14 residues. The germline V gene has CDR1 LGHDT and CDR2 YNNKEL (reference sequence). Trimming shortened V by 3 bases and J by 6 bases, and 14 bases separated the two germline ends. CDR3 amino acids: CASSQAGGISEAFF. The CDR3 DNA reads TGTGCCAGCAGCCAGGCCGGAGGCATCTCTGAAGCTTTCTTT.

This clone showed up just a few times. The J gene is TRBJ2-2, the V gene TRBV5-1; weak D call: TRBD1 (5 bases). V was clipped by 5 bases and J by 1 base, with 12 bases between them. Germline V gene lookup returns CDR1 SGHRS and CDR2 YFSETQ. The CDR3 is 15 residues long. The CDR3 reads CASRETGQNTGELFF. The CDR3 DNA sequence: TGCGCCAGCAGGGAGACCGGACAGAACACCGGGGAGCTGTTTTTT.

CDR3 DNA sequence: TGTGCCAGCAGTTCTTTAGGGGCAGGGTCCTACGAGCAGTACTTC. Amino acids: CASSSLGAGSYEQYF. This chain connects TRBV27 to TRBJ2-7; perhaps TRBD1 as D (5 bases). The CDR3 is 15 residues long. The germline V and J ends were trimmed by 4 bases and 1 base, with 14 bases remaining between them. Germline values: CDR1 MNHEY, CDR2 SMNVEV (reference sequence).

V and J are TRBV19 and TRBJ1-2; TRBD1 might be the D (6 bases). V was pared by 6 bases and J by 6 bases, with 14 bases between. This CDR3 has 13 residues. From germline, CDR1 is LNHDA and CDR2 SQIVND (reference sequence). The CDR3 sequence is CASRKGEPNGYTF. CDR3 coding DNA: TGTGCCAGTAGAAAGGGGGAGCCCAATGGCTACACCTTC.

The chain carries TRBV2 and TRBJ2-7; 8 bases fit TRBD1. The V gene's germline CDR1 is SNHLY and CDR2 FYNNEI. This CDR3 region has 13 residues. Trimming took 4 bases from V and 5 from J; bases not matched to a gene: 4. The CDR3 region is CASSGQGAHEQYF. For the CDR3, the DNA is TGTGCCAGCAGTGGGCAGGGGGCCCACGAGCAGTACTTC.

The rearrangement uses TRBV30 and TRBJ1-5; unclear D gene. This CDR3 is 13 amino acids long. Trimming took off 2 bases at V and 6 bases at J, with 11 bases between the two ends. In germline, CDR1 is GTSNPN, CDR2 SVGIG (reference sequence). The CDR3 sequence: CAWSMAGGQPQHF. The CDR3 DNA is TGTGCCTGGAGTATGGCAGGAGGTCAGCCCCAGCATTTT.

The chain is built from TRBV11-2 and TRBJ2-1; D is possibly TRBD2 (5 bases). V lost 4 bases and J lost 4, with 11 bases in between. CDR1 and CDR2 (germline): SGHAT, FQNNGV. The CDR3 extends over 14 amino acids. CDR3 residues: CASSSFGEYNEQFF. For the CDR3, the DNA is TGTGCCAGCAGCTCGTTTGGGGAGTACAATGAGCAGTTCTTC.

The genes are TRBV7-8 and TRBJ2-2; maybe TRBD1 (6 bases). The CDR3 totals 15 residues. CDR1 and CDR2 from the germline V gene are SGHVS and FQNEAQ. The V and J ends lost 2 bases and 2 bases respectively, with 9 bases between them. This CDR3 is CASSLWTVNTGELFF. In DNA form, the CDR3 reads TGTGCCAGCAGCTTATGGACAGTTAACACCGGGGAGCTGTTTTTT.

The V and J genes are TRBV29-1 and TRBJ1-2, with 8 bases that match TRBD1. The germline V gene encodes CDR1 SQVTM and CDR2 ANQGSEA. V shed 5 bases, J shed 8 bases, and the junction held 13 bases outside the gene matches. The CDR3 has 14 amino acids. CDR3 in amino acids: CSVTQQGGIRGYTF. The CDR3 DNA sequence: TGCAGCGTTACTCAACAGGGGGGGATAAGGGGCTACACCTTC.

The chain uses TRBV13 and TRBJ1-2; D not resolved. V lost 3 bases, J lost 4 bases, and 12 bases lay in between. This CDR3 has 14 residues. The germline gives CDR1 PRHDT, CDR2 FYEKMQ (reference sequence). The CDR3 DNA sequence: TGTGCCAGCAGCTTCCCCGGACTGTTCTATGGCTACACCTTC. The encoded protein is CASSFPGLFYGYTF.

This rearrangement joins TRBV30 to TRBJ1-1, with 8 bases matching TRBD1. V lost 4 bases, J lost 3 bases, and 7 bases stayed unmatched. This CDR3 contains 14 residues. Germline CDR1 reads GTSNPN; CDR2 reads SVGIG (reference sequence). In nucleotides, the CDR3 is TGTGCCTGGACTTGGACAGGGAGGGACACTGAAGCTTTCTTT. Residues: CAWTWTGRDTEAFF.

The V call is TRBV6-5, the J call TRBJ2-5, with 8 bases matching TRBD1. Germline CDR1 MNHEY, CDR2 SVGAGI. This CDR3 contains 15 residues. With V trimmed by 6 bases and J by 4 bases, 10 bases remained unmatched. Here the CDR3 DNA reads TGTGCCAGCAGGGACGGACAGGGTTTAGGAGAGACCCAGTACTTC. Protein sequence: CASRDGQGLGETQYF.

This rearrangement joins TRBV3-1 (or the pseudogene TRBV3-2) to TRBJ1-2, with D perhaps matching TRBD1 (6 bases). Trimming removed 0 bases at V and 3 bases at J, with 8 bases between. Germline V lookup: CDR1 LGHDT, CDR2 YNNKEL (reference sequence). This CDR3 spans 14 amino acids. The CDR3 is CASSQEQGYYGYTF. CDR3 coding DNA: TGTGCCAGCAGCCAAGAACAGGGATACTATGGCTACACCTTC.

This sequence joins TRBV3-1 (or the pseudogene TRBV3-2) and TRBJ2-3; TRBD2 agrees at 9 bases. V lost 3 bases to trimming and J lost 6 bases; unmatched junction nucleotides: 10. CDR1 LGHDT and CDR2 YNNKEL come from the germline V gene (reference sequence). This CDR3 comprises 16 residues. The CDR3 region is CASSHSQRGEGDTQYF. CDR3 DNA: TGTGCCAGCAGCCATTCCCAGCGGGGGGAGGGGGATACGCAGTATTTT.

This rearrangement joins TRBV4-3 to TRBJ2-3, with D tentatively TRBD2 (7 bases). From germline, CDR1 is LGHNA and CDR2 YSLEER. CDR3 length: 17 residues. Between the trimmed V and J ends, which lost 0 bases and 4 bases, there was a span of 17 bases. The chain's CDR3 is CASSQDRDSGGADTQYF. The CDR3 DNA reads TGCGCCAGCAGCCAAGATAGGGACTCGGGGGGCGCAGATACGCAGTATTTT.

The chain recombines TRBV13 with TRBJ1-6; no reliable D call. V lost 3 bases to trimming and J lost 5 bases, with 8 bases between them. This CDR3 spans 14 amino acids. Germline lookup yields CDR1 PRHDT and CDR2 FYEKMQ (reference sequence). In nucleotides, the CDR3 is TGTGCCAGCAGCTTCACGGAGAATAATTCACCCCTCCACTTT. This gives the protein CASSFTENNSPLHF. The whole variable domain, remainder taken from reference TRBV13 and TRBJ1-6, is AAGVIQSPRHLIKEKRETATLKCYPIPRHDTVYWYQQGPGQDPQFLISFYEKMQSDKGSIPDRFSAQQFSDYHSELNMSSLELGDSALYFCASSFTENNSPLHFGNGTRLTVT.

V is TRBV18 and J is TRBJ2-1; no firm D call. CDR1 is KGHSH, CDR2 LQKENI, per germline. The length of the CDR3 is 14 residues. The V gene lost 3 bases and the J gene lost 5 bases, with 11 bases spanning the gap. DNA for the CDR3: TGTGCCAGCTCACCCCGGAACACAGACAATGAGCAGTTCTTC. It translates to CASSPRNTDNEQFF.

The chain has TRBV27 and TRBJ1-5; D gene ambiguous. Between the trimmed V and J ends, which lost 2 bases and 4 bases, there was a span of 6 bases. Germline values: CDR1 MNHEY, CDR2 SMNVEV (reference sequence). The CDR3 covers 13 residues. CDR3 region: CASSLVPNQPQHF. In DNA, the CDR3 is TGTGCCAGCAGTTTAGTTCCGAATCAGCCCCAGCATTTT.

The chain recombines TRBV7-6 with TRBJ2-1; 12 bases fit TRBD2. This CDR3 region has 16 residues. Trimming took 4 bases from V and 8 from J; bases not matched to a gene: 9. CDR1 SGHVS and CDR2 FNYEAQ come from the germline V gene. In nucleotides, the CDR3 is TGTGCCAGCAGCTCCATCTCTAGCGGGGGGGCAGATGAGCAGTTCTTC. This translates into CASSSISSGGADEQFF.

The V call is TRBV6-5, the J call TRBJ1-2; 9 bases agree with TRBD1. The germline V gene has CDR1 MNHEY and CDR2 SVGAGI. CDR3 size: 16 residues. With V trimmed by 2 bases and J by 4 bases, 8 bases remained unmatched. CDR3 residues: CASSYTGGEISYGYTF. As DNA, the CDR3 is TGTGCCAGCAGTTACACAGGGGGCGAGATTAGCTATGGCTACACCTTC.